This T cell receptor (beta chain) was obtained from a study of beta chain features in type 1 diabetes. Findings and caveats of the study: Patients showed naive, central memory and Treg TCRB repertoires that appeared more similar than those of healthy donors.

This clone was seen a few times. Its antigen is unidentified. The trim removed 3 bases at V and 3 bases at J, leaving 1 base unmatched. Germline CDR1 MNHEY, CDR2 SMNVEV (reference sequence). CDR3 size: 15 residues. Reverse transcribing all isolated RNA meant expressed TCRB transcripts were sequenced. Roughly 3.6 million reads, on average, came from each naive, central memory and regulatory T cell sample. The data were produced by immunoSEQ multiplex PCR, yet TCRdb's version contains in-frame clones alone and is incomplete. This sample carries 400,000 to 450,000 clones, 14% of them seen once, and the ten largest clones take less than 0.04%.

The sample consisted of naive CD4+ T cells from blood. This sequence joins TRBV27 and TRBJ2-3; 12 bases agree with TRBD2. This receptor was identified in a man aged 30 to 39 in good health. The CDR3 DNA reads TGTGCCAGCAGTTTCGGACTAGCGGGGACAGATACGCAGTATTTT. It is translated as CASSFGLAGTDTQYF.